Each of the 32 T cell receptor beta chains below was sequenced from the same sample in a study of CD8 T cells in Susac syndrome. The authors reverse transcribed roughly 0.5 to 1 ug RNA with random hexamers. TCRdb itself ran the immunoSEQ multiplex PCR reads through MiXCR, one entry per CDR3 protein. The table records approximately 110,000 distinct CDR3 sequences, around 95% of them present only once. Sample: CD4+ T cells from PBMCs. These receptor sequences come from a human donor in good health.

The chain uses TRBV7-9 and TRBJ2-3; D ambiguous. Looked up from germline, CDR1 is SEHNR and CDR2 is FQNEAQ (reference sequence). Between the trimmed V and J ends, which lost 3 bases and 4 bases, there was a span of 11 bases. This CDR3 has 14 amino acids. Written as DNA, the CDR3 is TGTGCCAGCAGCTTTTCACCCGGCTCAGATACGCAGTATTTT. The encoded protein is CASSFSPGSDTQYF.

The chain uses TRBV3-1 and TRBJ2-5; TRBD2 aligns across 8 bases. CDR3 length: 15 amino acids. J lost 4 bases, V lost 0 bases, and 4 bases had no gene match. Germline V gene sequence: CDR1 LGHDT, CDR2 YNNKEL (reference sequence). The CDR3 DNA reads as TGTGCCAGCAGCCAAGATGGGACTAGATCAGAGACCCAGTACTTC. Translation: CASSQDGTRSETQYF.

The V call is TRBV7-3, the J call TRBJ2-3, with D possibly TRBD1 on 6 matching bases. The germline V and J ends were trimmed by 5 bases and 1 base, with 7 bases remaining between them. Germline loops: CDR1 SGHTA, CDR2 FQGTGA. The CDR3 is 13 amino acids. CDR3 sequence reads: CASSKGGTDTQYF. The CDR3 DNA is TGTGCCAGCAGCAAGGGGGGCACAGATACGCAGTATTTT. Filled out from reference TRBV7-3 and TRBJ2-3, the complete variable domain reads GAGVSQTPSNKVTEKGKYVELRCDPISGHTALYWYRQSLGQGPEFLIYFQGTGAADDSGLPNDRFFAVRPEGSVSTLKIQRTERGDSAVYLCASSKGGTDTQYFGPGTRLTVL.

The chain carries TRBV5-1 and TRBJ2-6; no clear D. V shed 4 bases and J shed 3 bases, with 14 bases lying between them. The CDR3 is made up of 16 amino acids. Germline V CDR1 and CDR2: SGHRS, YFSETQ. CDR3 bases: TGCGCCAGCAGCACAGTGTCAGCCTTTGGGGCCAACGTCCTGACTTTC. As protein: CASSTVSAFGANVLTF. Supplemented by reference TRBV5-1 and TRBJ2-6, the full variable domain reads KAGVTQTPRYLIKTRGQQVTLSCSPISGHRSVSWYQQTPGQGLQFLFEYFSETQRNKGNFPGRFSGRQFSNSRSEMNVSTLELGDSALYLCASSTVSAFGANVLTFGAGSRLTVL.

Only one count was recorded for this clonotype. The gene calls are TRBV10-3 and TRBJ2-6; 12 bases align to TRBD2. Germline V lookup: CDR1 ENHRY, CDR2 SYGVKD. This CDR3 has 16 residues. The J segment lost 4 bases and the V segment lost 11 bases, leaving 9 bases of the junction unmatched. The CDR3 sequence is CASQTSGGAGANVLTF. The DNA for the CDR3 is TGTGCCTCTCAGACTAGCGGGGGCGCCGGGGCCAACGTCCTGACTTTC.

The rearrangement joins TRBV7-3 to TRBJ2-7; 7 bases agree with TRBD2. The length of the CDR3 is 14 residues. CDR1 and CDR2 from the germline V gene are SGHTA and FQGTGA. With V trimmed by 1 base and J by 2 bases, 2 bases remained unmatched. CDR3 sequence reads: CASSLMAGAYEQYF. DNA for the CDR3: TGTGCCAGCAGCTTAATGGCGGGAGCCTACGAGCAGTACTTC.

This chain's CDR3 is CASSARGGNYGYTF. DNA of the CDR3: TGTGCCAGCAGCGCGCGAGGGGGTAATTATGGCTACACCTTC. The genes are TRBV7-9 and TRBJ1-2; tentative D call: TRBD1 (6 bases). CDR3 length: 14 residues. The V gene's germline CDR1 is SEHNR and CDR2 FQNEAQ (reference sequence). The V gene lost 5 bases and the J gene lost 5 bases, with 15 bases spanning the gap.

J is TRBJ2-7 and V is TRBV21-1; the D call of TRBD1 is as the table states it, not checked on the DNA. TRBV21-1 is a recognized pseudogene. CDR3 length: 10 amino acids. CDR3 loop: CASSRGGLYF. CDR3 sequence (DNA): TGTGCCAGCAGCAGAGGGGGGTTGTACTTC.

J is TRBJ2-2 and V is TRBV4-3, with 9 bases lining up with TRBD1. V gave up 3 bases and J gave up 1 base; unmatched junction bases: 3. Germline V gene data show CDR1 as LGHNA and CDR2 as YSLEER. The CDR3 is made up of 16 amino acids. The CDR3 DNA reads as TGCGCCAGCAGCCAGCCGGGACAGGGGAACACCGGGGAGCTGTTTTTT. Residues: CASSQPGQGNTGELFF.

This clonotype was counted between two and nine times. The genes are TRBV5-1 and TRBJ1-1, with 7 nucleotides matching TRBD1. The germline CDR1 and CDR2 sequences are SGHRS and YFSETQ. The CDR3 is made up of 13 amino acids. The trim removed 3 bases at V and 4 bases at J, leaving 3 bases unmatched. The CDR3 DNA is TGCGCCAGCAGCTCGACAGGGTCCACTGAAGCTTTCTTT. Its protein product is CASSSTGSTEAFF.

The chain uses TRBV24-1 and TRBJ2-7, with a possible D match to TRBD1 (5 bases). This CDR3 region has 13 residues. Trimming stripped 3 bases from V and 7 bases from J, with 12 bases between. Germline CDR1 KGHDR, CDR2 SFDVKD. The CDR3 loop reads CATSDGAREEQYF. CDR3 in DNA: TGTGCCACCAGTGATGGGGCTCGAGAAGAGCAGTACTTC.

V is TRBV18 and J is TRBJ1-4; D is undetermined. The germline V gene encodes CDR1 KGHSH and CDR2 LQKENI. The V and J ends lost 3 bases and 0 bases respectively, with 11 bases between them. The CDR3 has 16 residues. Here the CDR3 DNA reads TGTGCCAGCTCACCTTCTTCAGCAACAACTAATGAAAAACTGTTTTTT. It yields the protein CASSPSSATTNEKLFF.

The rearrangement links TRBV15 to TRBJ1-1, with D possibly matching TRBD1 (5 bases). Germline V gives CDR1 LNHNV, CDR2 YYDKDF (reference sequence). Trimming stripped 0 bases from V and 1 base from J, with 9 bases between. The CDR3 length is 15 residues. The CDR3 region is CATSRDPGANTEAFF. CDR3 coding DNA: TGTGCCACCAGCAGAGACCCTGGGGCGAACACTGAAGCTTTCTTT.

The V and J genes are TRBV2 and TRBJ2-6, with D tentatively TRBD1 (6 bases). The V gene lost 9 bases and the J gene lost 4 bases, with 13 bases spanning the gap. This CDR3 spans 14 amino acids. CDR1 and CDR2 from the germline V gene are SNHLY and FYNNEI. CDR3 nucleotides: TGTGCCAGTACAGGGTTGTCCGGGGCCAACGTCCTGACTTTC. As protein: CASTGLSGANVLTF. Combining the CDR3 with reference TRBV2 and TRBJ2-6 gives the whole variable domain EPEVTQTPSHQVTQMGQEVILRCVPISNHLYFYWYRQILGQKVEFLVSFYNNEISEKSEIFDDQFSVERPDGSNFTLKIRSTKLEDSAMYFCASTGLSGANVLTFGAGSRLTVL.

The chain links TRBV12-3 or TRBV12-4 to TRBJ2-1; no definite D call. CDR3 length equals 13 residues. Trimming pared 7 bases from V and 6 bases from J, leaving 13 bases between. In nucleotides, the CDR3 is TGTGCCAGCAAGGGTAGCATCGGCAATGAGCAGTTCTTC. Translating gives CASKGSIGNEQFF.

The chain links TRBV7-3 to TRBJ2-6; D is ambiguous. The ends were cut back, 2 bases at V and 2 bases at J, with 7 bases in the middle. This CDR3 is 15 amino acids long. Per the germline V gene, CDR1 is SGHTA and CDR2 is FQGTGA. CDR3 in DNA: TGTGCCAGCAGCTTACGGAATACTGGGGCCAACGTCCTGACTTTC. Amino acids: CASSLRNTGANVLTF.

This clonotype was detected only once. This chain connects TRBV19 to TRBJ1-5; D call uncertain. Germline-derived CDR1 and CDR2 are LNHDA and SQIVND (reference sequence). V dropped 3 bases and J dropped 3 bases, with 6 bases sitting between them. This CDR3 has 13 amino acids. The CDR3 DNA is TGTGCCAGTAGTATCCCCACCAATCAGCCCCAGCATTTT. This translates into CASSIPTNQPQHF.

The genes are TRBV23-1 and TRBJ1-2; 8 bases line up with TRBD1. TRBV23-1 belongs to the ORF category, with a function that is uncertain. Trimming removed 0 bases from V and 7 bases from J; junction bases left unmatched: 16. This CDR3 spans 18 amino acids. The CDR3 loop reads CASSQSVGQGSRVGGYTF. CDR3 in DNA: TGCGCCAGCAGTCAATCGGTAGGACAGGGAAGCCGGGTGGGTGGCTACACCTTC.

The CDR3 is CSASESTDTQYF. In nucleotides, the CDR3 is TGCAGTGCTAGCGAAAGCACAGATACGCAGTATTTT. V gene TRBV20-1 combines with J gene TRBJ2-3; D gene uncertain. CDR3 size: 12 residues. Germline-derived CDR1 and CDR2 are DFQATT and SNEGSKA (reference sequence). V was trimmed by 3 bases and J by 0 bases, leaving 4 bases between them.

The chain links TRBV4-2 to TRBJ2-2; no clear D gene. Per germline, CDR1 LGHNA and CDR2 YNFKEQ. Trimming took 0 bases from V and 0 from J, leaving 11 bases between them. This CDR3 is built from 17 residues. The CDR3 bases are TGTGCCAGCAGCCAAGACTACCGGGCCACGAACACCGGGGAGCTGTTTTTT. Amino acids: CASSQDYRATNTGELFF.

This clonotype was counted a single time. This sequence joins TRBV7-9 and TRBJ1-6; D gene unclear. CDR1 is SEHNR and CDR2 is FQNEAQ in the germline V gene (reference sequence). Trimming left V 1 base short and J 5 bases short, with 15 bases between. The CDR3 contains 17 residues. CDR3 sequence reads: CASSLVEMRVNNSPLHF. CDR3 nucleotide sequence: TGTGCCAGCAGCTTAGTCGAGATGCGGGTCAATAATTCACCCCTCCACTTT.

This sequence joins TRBV23-1 and TRBJ2-5, with a weak D call TRBD2 (6 bases). TRBV23-1 is treated as an ORF (open reading frame) with a function not yet certain. Between the trimmed V and J ends, which lost 0 bases and 10 bases, there was a span of 21 bases. The CDR3 has 16 residues. The CDR3 nucleotides are TGCGCCAGCAGTCAATCCGTTTCTATTCAAGGGAGGATCCAGTACTTC. Its protein product is CASSQSVSIQGRIQYF.

This sequence joins TRBV3-1 and TRBJ2-2, with 9 nucleotides matching TRBD2. This CDR3 comprises 14 residues. The junction had 6 bases not matched to a gene; V was cut back by 3 bases and J by 10 bases. Germline CDR1 LGHDT, CDR2 YNNKEL (reference sequence). CDR3 sequence reads: CASSQNSGSMELFF. DNA for the CDR3: TGTGCCAGCAGCCAGAATAGCGGGAGTATGGAGCTGTTTTTT.

V is TRBV7-9 and J is TRBJ2-6; D unresolved. CDR3 length: 16 residues. Germline values: CDR1 SEHNR, CDR2 FQNEAQ (reference sequence). V was pared by 4 bases and J by 2 bases, with 12 bases between. The CDR3 spells CASSSVTTAGANVLTF. As DNA, the CDR3 is TGTGCCAGCAGCTCAGTGACAACCGCTGGGGCCAACGTCCTGACTTTC.

This rearrangement joins TRBV30 to TRBJ2-3; D gene unclear. V shed 3 bases and J shed 0 bases, with 19 bases lying between them. Germline assignment: CDR1 GTSNPN and CDR2 SVGIG (reference sequence). The CDR3 totals 17 residues. DNA of the CDR3: TGTGCCTGGAGCGGGTCTGGGTCAACACCTAGCACAGATACGCAGTATTTT. Translation: CAWSGSGSTPSTDTQYF.

The rearrangement joins TRBV5-6 to TRBJ1-2; 7 bases line up with TRBD1. The J segment lost 3 bases and the V segment lost 5 bases, leaving 7 bases of the junction unmatched. The CDR3 length is 14 residues. CDR1 and CDR2 (germline): SGHDT, YYEEEE. In nucleotides, the CDR3 is TGTGCCAGCAGGAGGACAGGAGACTACTATGGCTACACCTTC. Protein: CASRRTGDYYGYTF.

J is TRBJ2-2 and V is TRBV3-1; D might be TRBD2 (5 bases). The CDR3 totals 16 residues. CDR1 is LGHDT and CDR2 is YNNKEL in the germline V gene (reference sequence). V shed 1 base and J shed 6 bases, with 15 bases lying between them. This chain's CDR3 is CASSQGPQLGPGELFF. In DNA, the CDR3 is TGTGCCAGCAGCCAAGGTCCTCAACTAGGACCCGGGGAGCTGTTTTTT.

The chain links TRBV5-1 to TRBJ2-1; tentatively, D is TRBD1 (6 bases). CDR3 length: 13 amino acids. Trimming left V 4 bases short and J 5 bases short, with 10 bases between. Germline loops: CDR1 SGHRS, CDR2 YFSETQ. The CDR3 DNA follows: TGCGCCAGCAGCACAGGACAGCACAATGAGCAGTTCTTC. Protein sequence: CASSTGQHNEQFF.

The gene calls are TRBV19 and TRBJ2-5; no reliable D call. Germline V gene data show CDR1 as LNHDA and CDR2 as SQIVND (reference sequence). The CDR3 covers 14 residues. The V end was cut by 2 bases, the J end by 2 bases, with 9 bases between. The CDR3 region is CASSITLGQETQYF. In nucleotides, the CDR3 is TGTGCCAGTAGTATAACGCTGGGACAAGAGACCCAGTACTTC.

The V and J genes are TRBV20-1 and TRBJ2-7; 9 positions agree with TRBD2. The germline V gene has CDR1 DFQATT and CDR2 SNEGSKA (reference sequence). CDR3 length: 14 residues. V dropped 0 bases and J dropped 7; count of bases not matched to a gene: 7. CDR3 DNA: TGCAGTGCTAGAGAAGGCCTAGCGGGATGGGAGCAGTACTTC. Its protein is CSAREGLAGWEQYF.

The chain employs TRBV28 and TRBJ2-7; tentatively, D is TRBD1 (6 bases). The CDR3 extends over 12 amino acids. CDR1 is MDHEN and CDR2 is SYDVKM in the germline V gene. The V end was cut by 5 bases, the J end by 4 bases, with 9 bases between. The CDR3 loop reads CASSQGLYEQYF. CDR3 coding DNA: TGTGCCAGCAGTCAGGGGCTTTACGAGCAGTACTTC.

V and J are TRBV9 and TRBJ2-1; 7 bases match TRBD2. J lost 4 bases, V lost 4 bases, and 11 bases had no gene match. This CDR3 is 16 amino acids long. Germline CDR1 and CDR2: SGDLS and YYNGEE. In nucleotides, the CDR3 is TGTGCCAGCAGCCAACGACTGGGCGGGGGATACAATGAGCAGTTCTTC. This translates into CASSQRLGGGYNEQFF.